This TCR beta chain is drawn from a study of siplizumab effects on memory and regulatory T cells. Whole-study findings and limits: Siplizumab significantly reduced alloreactive sequences traceable to unstimulated CD4+ memory cells. Whether the proliferating Tregs (from siplizumab cultures) were suppressive was not confirmed.

In regard to this clone: Antigen unknown.

The CDR3 extends over 15 amino acids. V lost 7 bases, J lost 5 bases, and 11 bases stayed unmatched. Germline CDR1 is MNHEY and CDR2 is SVGAGI. The assay was immunoSEQ multiplex PCR, and TCRdb's table has in-frame clones only and misses some. This table has some 88,000 clones, around 90% appearing once. Sample: CD4+ T cells sorted from blood. The V call is TRBV6-5, the J call TRBJ2-1, with 7 bases matching TRBD1. The sequence came from a human donor in good health. The CDR3, as DNA: TGTGCCAGCAACCAAAGGGGGCTAGCTAACAATGAGCAGTTCTTC. Its translation: CASNQRGLANNEQFF.